The rows below give T cell receptor beta chains drawn from one sample of a study of cytomegalovirus exposure and HLA in healthy donors. Repertoires were generated with immunoSEQ multiplex PCR, while TCRdb's copy carries only in-frame clones and drops some. The sample shows approximately 180,000 clones, roughly four fifths of them seen only once. The sample was PBMCs. The origin of the receptors is a man in his late teens or twenties in good health and CMV-seronegative. The CDR3 runs from the conserved cysteine through the conserved F or W. D genes are given only for firm matches.

D gene,J gene,V gene,CDR3 protein
NA,TRBJ1-1,TRBV27,CASSLIRNTEAFF
NA,TRBJ2-5,TRBV11-2,CASSLGARQTQYF
TRBD2,TRBJ2-5,TRBV7-2,CASSPRFGRVEETQYF
NA,TRBJ2-7,TRBV11-2,CASSPMLAAQTYEQYF
NA,TRBJ2-7,TRBV9,CASSVDRVRGPDEQYF
NA,TRBJ1-1,TRBV18,CASSPAGPEAFF
TRBD1,TRBJ2-1,TRBV5-1,CASSPTPVTGYNNEQFF
NA,TRBJ2-7,TRBV5-1,CASTLDGGSSYEQYF
NA,TRBJ2-7,TRBV11-3,CASSPGDNYEQYF
NA,TRBJ2-7,TRBV2,CASRWGGLPVF
TRBD1,TRBJ1-1,TRBV29-1,CSGMTGANTEAFF
TRBD2,TRBJ2-2,TRBV4-3,CASSQEGLAGAYGELFF
TRBD1,TRBJ2-5,TRBV7-9,CASNYGQGGQETQYF
TRBD2,TRBJ2-1,TRBV9,CASSVVGDYSYNEQFF
TRBD1,TRBJ2-7,TRBV28,CASSSGQVVYEQYF
NA,TRBJ2-7,TRBV18,CASSPPTGSYEQYF
NA,TRBJ2-1,TRBV15,CATSSLASSYNEQFF
NA,TRBJ2-1,TRBV11-2,CASSFRGSGFYNEQFF
TRBD1,TRBJ2-4,TRBV19,CASYGQGAKNIQYF
NA,TRBJ2-1,TRBV5-6,CASSFGHNEQFF
TRBD1,TRBJ2-7,TRBV4-2,CASSQDLGTDYEQYF
NA,TRBJ2-1,TRBV18,CASSPPLYNEQFF
NA,TRBJ1-4,TRBV5-4,CASSSQGSDEKLFF
NA,TRBJ2-7,TRBV19,CASMRAGGTYEQYF
NA,TRBJ2-5,TRBV9,CASSPRVGGQETQYF
TRBD1,TRBJ1-4,TRBV18,CAIKGQGDEKLFF
NA,TRBJ2-1,TRBV7-9,CASSLVDREQFF
NA,TRBJ2-5,TRBV6-5,CATQQARLNQEAQYF
NA,TRBJ2-1,TRBV4-3,CASSQDFRTLEDFGNEQFF
NA,TRBJ2-5,TRBV6-1,CASSEIGGAETQYF
NA,TRBJ2-7,TRBV7-2,CASSLVAGIWQEQYF
NA,TRBJ1-1,TRBV7-9,CASSSGILGMNTEAFF
NA,TRBJ1-4,TRBV19,CASSPRDSNEKLFF
TRBD2,TRBJ2-5,TRBV28,CASSRGSGYKETQYF
NA,TRBJ1-2,TRBV10-3,CAISDGGGPYGYTF
TRBD2,TRBJ2-7,TRBV7-9,CASTPLAGVEGQYF
TRBD2,TRBJ2-5,TRBV11-2,CASSLTRGGIQETQYF
TRBD2,TRBJ2-5,TRBV4-3,CASSLGTTEQETQYF
TRBD1,TRBJ1-2,TRBV30,CASTGSGGNVGYTF
NA,TRBJ1-4,TRBV28,CASSFESGSNEKLFF
NA,TRBJ1-1,TRBV9,CASSVEGRVNTEAFF
TRBD2,TRBJ2-1,TRBV6-5,CASSYLAGGPLKQFF